The clone carrying this T cell receptor (beta chain) appeared a few times. Primed by a sample-barcoded 5' primer and a J-beta primer mix, a second PCR proceeded for about 6 to 11 cycles. MiXCR was run by TCRdb on the 5' RACE reads, yielding one entry per CDR3 protein. The table records 650,000 to 900,000 distinct CDR3 sequences, roughly 60% of them present only once. Trimming left V 3 bases short and J 1 base short, with 12 bases between. This CDR3 is built from 15 residues. Germline V gene data show CDR1 as SGHAT and CDR2 as FQDESV (reference sequence). These data originate in a study of blood T cells in healthy people across ages.

The V gene is TRBV11-1, the J gene TRBJ2-5; unclear D gene. Sequenced sample: blood. This clonotype originated in a man aged 25 to 40 in good health. This CDR3 reads CASSFNLGPQETQYF. The CDR3 DNA is TGTGCCAGCAGCTTTAACCTGGGCCCCCAAGAGACCCAGTACTTC.